The 28 T cell receptor beta chains below were found in one sample sequenced in a study of blood T cell repertoires in COVID-19. Repertoires were generated with immunoSEQ multiplex PCR, while TCRdb's copy carries only in-frame clones and drops some. The table includes 15,000 to 20,000 clones, roughly 91% detected once. What was sequenced was peripheral blood. These receptors all come from a human donor in a cohort sampled during active COVID-19.

The genes are TRBV15 and TRBJ2-5; D possibly corresponds to TRBD2 (6 bases). The CDR3 loop spans 14 amino acids. Germline V gives CDR1 LNHNV, CDR2 YYDKDF (reference sequence). The ends were cut back, 6 bases at V and 2 bases at J, with 13 bases in the middle. CDR3 in amino acids: CATRERGGQETQYF. The CDR3 DNA reads TGTGCCACCAGAGAGAGGGGAGGACAAGAGACCCAGTACTTC.

The chain has TRBV6-6 and TRBJ2-1; 7 bases agree with TRBD1. The CDR3 has 14 residues. Trimming removed 8 bases from V and 2 bases from J; junction bases left unmatched: 6. CDR1 MNHNY and CDR2 SVGAGI come from the germline V gene (reference sequence). As DNA, the CDR3 is TGTGCCAGCCTCTTGACAGGGCCCTACAATGAGCAGTTCTTC. Amino acids: CASLLTGPYNEQFF.

This clone was recorded a few times. This chain joins TRBV5-4 and TRBJ1-6; 10 nucleotides line up with TRBD1. Trimming cost V 1 base and J 8 bases; bases outside gene matches: 3. The CDR3 spans 15 residues. Germline assignment: CDR1 SGHNT and CDR2 YYREEE (reference sequence). CDR3 in DNA: TGTGCCAGCAGCTTGTTTGGGACAGGGGATTCACCCCTCCACTTT. This translates into CASSLFGTGDSPLHF.

J is TRBJ2-7 and V is TRBV6-5, with TRBD1 as a possible D gene (6 bases). The CDR3 contains 15 residues. The V gene's germline CDR1 is MNHEY and CDR2 SVGAGI. V was pared by 8 bases and J by 3 bases, with 20 bases between. CDR3 sequence: CASEGEGTAVYEQYF. Written as DNA, the CDR3 is TGTGCCAGCGAGGGGGAAGGGACCGCTGTCTACGAGCAGTACTTC.

The V call is TRBV4-1, the J call TRBJ2-7, with 9 nucleotides matching TRBD1. This CDR3 has 14 residues. Germline values: CDR1 MGHRA, CDR2 YSYEKL. V lost 0 bases and J lost 5; bases outside the gene matches: 2. The CDR3 DNA reads as TGCGCCAGCAGCCAAGATCGGGACAGGGACGAGCAGTACTTC. Amino acids: CASSQDRDRDEQYF.

This rearrangement joins TRBV6-2 or TRBV6-3 to TRBJ2-7, with 7 bases aligning to TRBD1. The V and J ends lost 6 bases and 0 bases, in that order; junction bases with no gene match: 2. The CDR3 contains 13 residues. CDR1 is MNHEY, CDR2 SVGEGT, per germline. The chain's CDR3 is CASSWDSSYEQYF. The CDR3 coding sequence is TGTGCCAGCAGCTGGGACAGCTCCTACGAGCAGTACTTC.

The chain joins TRBV11-3 to TRBJ2-7; TRBD2 is a possible D gene (6 bases). This CDR3 contains 17 residues. Looked up from germline, CDR1 is SGHNT and CDR2 is YENEEA. V lost 4 bases to trimming and J lost 4 bases, with 23 bases between them. CDR3 region: CASSYRTWGVYLYEQYF. Written as DNA, the CDR3 is TGTGCCAGCAGCTACCGTACCTGGGGGGTCTATTTATACGAGCAGTACTTC.

V gene TRBV4-1 combines with J gene TRBJ2-7; D is possibly TRBD1 (5 bases). This CDR3 comprises 14 residues. V was pared by 1 base and J by 7 bases, with 14 bases between. The V gene's germline CDR1 is MGHRA and CDR2 YSYEKL. CDR3 DNA: TGCGCCAGCAGCCAAGTTGCGGCACAGGAAGAGCAGTACTTC. Amino acid sequence: CASSQVAAQEEQYF.

This rearrangement joins TRBV28 to TRBJ2-3, with no clear D. The CDR3 loop spans 15 amino acids. The germline gives CDR1 MDHEN, CDR2 SYDVKM. V was cut by 1 base and J by 2 bases, with 10 bases left in between. CDR3 protein: CASSLFPSNTDTQYF. The CDR3 region has the DNA TGTGCCAGCAGTTTATTTCCCAGTAACACAGATACGCAGTATTTT.

V usage is TRBV19 and J usage is TRBJ1-1, with 7 nucleotides matching TRBD1. The CDR3 is made up of 12 amino acids. The V gene's germline CDR1 is LNHDA and CDR2 SQIVND (reference sequence). J gave up 7 bases and V 5 bases, and 4 bases lay outside the gene matches. CDR3 sequence: CASSFRDSEAFF. The CDR3 nucleotides read TGTGCCAGTAGTTTCCGGGACAGTGAAGCTTTCTTT.

For the CDR3, the DNA is TGCAGCGTTGTCCCAGCGGGGCCACTTGGGGAGCAGTTCTTC. Protein: CSVVPAGPLGEQFF. The rearrangement uses TRBV29-1 and TRBJ2-1; 7 bases match TRBD2. CDR1 and CDR2 from the germline V gene are SQVTM and ANQGSEA. The CDR3 runs to 14 residues. With 4 bases clipped from V and 10 bases from J, the junction kept 13 bases outside the gene matches.

This rearrangement joins TRBV5-1 to TRBJ1-1; D is perhaps TRBD1 (5 bases). V was cut by 5 bases and J by 7 bases, with 15 bases left in between. Germline lookup yields CDR1 SGHRS and CDR2 YFSETQ. The CDR3 length is 13 residues. The DNA for the CDR3 is TGCGCCAGCAGTTTGAGGGGCGCCCTTGAAGCTTTCTTT. It encodes CASSLRGALEAFF.

V is TRBV14 and J is TRBJ1-1, with TRBD1 matching 7 bases. Germline lookup yields CDR1 SGHDN and CDR2 FVKESK. The CDR3 loop spans 14 amino acids. Trimming took 0 bases from V and 4 from J; bases not matched to a gene: 2. CDR3 protein: CASSQDTGVTEAFF. The CDR3 DNA reads as TGTGCCAGCAGCCAAGATACAGGGGTCACTGAAGCTTTCTTT.

The chain uses TRBV9 and TRBJ2-3; D might be TRBD1 (6 bases). The germline V and J ends were trimmed by 3 bases and 0 bases, with 11 bases remaining between them. Per germline, CDR1 SGDLS and CDR2 YYNGEE. The CDR3 is made up of 15 amino acids. The DNA for the CDR3 is TGTGCCAGCAGCGGAGGGACAACTAGCACAGATACGCAGTATTTT. This translates into CASSGGTTSTDTQYF.

The chain recombines TRBV28 with TRBJ1-2; no clear D. Germline V gene lookup returns CDR1 MDHEN and CDR2 SYDVKM. The CDR3 is 14 amino acids. Trimming shortened V by 7 bases and J by 4 bases, and 16 bases separated the two germline ends. Here the CDR3 reads CASTRQAFSYGYTF. CDR3 DNA sequence: TGTGCCAGCACTCGGCAGGCCTTTAGCTATGGCTACACCTTC.

The chain has TRBV9 and TRBJ2-1; D is unclear. This CDR3 spans 14 amino acids. V dropped 4 bases and J dropped 4 bases, with 12 bases sitting between them. Germline-derived CDR1 and CDR2 are SGDLS and YYNGEE. The CDR3: CASSPRSVYNEQFF. The CDR3 bases are TGTGCCAGCAGCCCTCGGTCTGTTTACAATGAGCAGTTCTTC.

V usage is TRBV27 and J usage is TRBJ2-1; D is unresolved. With 5 bases removed from V and 8 bases from J, the gap between germline ends came to 13 bases. Germline assignment: CDR1 MNHEY and CDR2 SMNVEV (reference sequence). The CDR3 consists of 13 residues. The CDR3: CASSKTPDDEQFF. The CDR3 coding sequence is TGTGCCAGCAGTAAGACTCCAGACGATGAGCAGTTCTTC.

V gene TRBV6-5 combines with J gene TRBJ1-2; a possible D gene is TRBD1 (6 bases). V dropped 7 bases and J dropped 4 bases, with 7 bases sitting between them. This CDR3 region has 11 residues. CDR1 MNHEY and CDR2 SVGAGI come from the germline V gene. The CDR3, as DNA: TGTGCCAGCACACAGGGCTATGGCTACACCTTC. Encoded protein: CASTQGYGYTF.

The DNA for the CDR3 is TGCGCCAGCAGTGTACCCGGGGACACTGAAGCTTTCTTT. Protein: CASSVPGDTEAFF. The chain uses TRBV10-2 and TRBJ1-1; unclear D gene. The CDR3 contains 13 residues. The germline gives CDR1 WSHSY, CDR2 SAAADI. V gave up 4 bases and J gave up 3 bases, with 9 bases separating them.

The chain carries TRBV4-1 and TRBJ1-5; 9 nucleotides line up with TRBD1. The CDR3 covers 15 residues. V dropped 3 bases and J dropped 5; count of bases not matched to a gene: 5. Germline V gene lookup returns CDR1 MGHRA and CDR2 YSYEKL. CDR3 protein: CASSQWDREDQPQHF. CDR3 DNA: TGCGCCAGCAGCCAGTGGGACAGGGAGGATCAGCCCCAGCATTTT.

The chain uses TRBV19 and TRBJ1-1; 10 nucleotides line up with TRBD1. Germline V lookup: CDR1 LNHDA, CDR2 SQIVND (reference sequence). The ends lost 1 base at V and 0 bases at J; junction bases unmatched: 5. This CDR3 spans 17 amino acids. The CDR3 loop is CASSIVGQGNMNTEAFF. DNA for the CDR3: TGTGCCAGTAGTATAGTGGGACAGGGGAACATGAACACTGAAGCTTTCTTT.

The genes are TRBV29-1 and TRBJ2-7; 8 nucleotides agree with TRBD2. The CDR3 consists of 14 residues. Germline lookup yields CDR1 SQVTM and CDR2 ANQGSEA. V lost 6 bases and J lost 2; bases outside the gene matches: 9. Written as DNA, the CDR3 is TGCAGCGTCCCGAAAGGAGCGGGGGCCTACGAGCAGTACTTC. Protein product: CSVPKGAGAYEQYF.

The gene calls are TRBV28 and TRBJ1-6, with D perhaps matching TRBD1 (6 bases). The CDR3 is made up of 18 amino acids. Germline V gene sequence: CDR1 MDHEN, CDR2 SYDVKM. V lost 2 bases and J lost 1, with 15 bases in between. The CDR3 sequence: CASSLSRGLGSYNSPLHF. The CDR3 DNA is TGTGCCAGCAGTTTAAGCAGGGGATTAGGATCCTATAATTCACCCCTCCACTTT.

This chain links TRBV19 with TRBJ2-2; D not certain. The CDR3 runs 13 residues. Between the trimmed V and J ends, which lost 3 bases and 6 bases, there was a span of 8 bases. Germline V gene lookup returns CDR1 LNHDA and CDR2 SQIVND (reference sequence). The DNA for the CDR3 is TGTGCCAGTAGTATTCACTCCGCCGGGGAGCTGTTTTTT. Amino acid sequence: CASSIHSAGELFF.

The genes are TRBV19 and TRBJ2-1; 7 bases are a match to TRBD2. The ends lost 5 bases at V and 0 bases at J; junction bases unmatched: 4. The CDR3 extends over 15 amino acids. The V gene's germline CDR1 is LNHDA and CDR2 SQIVND (reference sequence). The CDR3 region has the DNA TGTGCCAGTAGTCAAAGCGGGATCTCCTACAATGAGCAGTTCTTC. This encodes CASSQSGISYNEQFF.

A note on this clone: The same CDR3 can be traced to other DNA sequences in this sample. The gene calls are TRBV19 and TRBJ2-7; TRBD2 might be the D (5 bases). The CDR3 loop spans 15 amino acids. V was cut by 3 bases and J by 0 bases, with 12 bases left in between. Germline CDR1 LNHDA, CDR2 SQIVND (reference sequence). The CDR3 DNA reads TGTGCCAGTAGTATTGGCACTGGACTCTCCTACGAGCAGTACTTC. It yields the protein CASSIGTGLSYEQYF.

The chain joins TRBV30 to TRBJ1-5; D is possibly TRBD1 (5 bases). The CDR3 length is 15 residues. Trimming took off 2 bases at V and 3 bases at J, with 14 bases between the two ends. The germline V gene encodes CDR1 GTSNPN and CDR2 SVGIG (reference sequence). CDR3 amino acids: CAWSITGTHNQPQHF. CDR3 DNA sequence: TGTGCCTGGAGTATAACAGGAACCCACAATCAGCCCCAGCATTTT.

The gene calls are TRBV13 and TRBJ2-7, with no clear D. The germline CDR1 and CDR2 sequences are PRHDT and FYEKMQ (reference sequence). The CDR3 length is 16 residues. V was trimmed by 4 bases and J by 2 bases, leaving 18 bases between them. CDR3 bases: TGTGCCAGCAGCTCGAACGACGGGTTGGCGACCTACGAGCAGTACTTC. Translating gives CASSSNDGLATYEQYF. Together with reference TRBV13 and TRBJ2-7, the CDR3 gives the full variable domain: AAGVIQSPRHLIKEKRETATLKCYPIPRHDTVYWYQQGPGQDPQFLISFYEKMQSDKGSIPDRFSAQQFSDYHSELNMSSLELGDSALYFCASSSNDGLATYEQYFGPGTRLTVT.